This T cell receptor (beta chain) was documented in a study of control samples from healthy donors and cancer patients. J was trimmed by 4 bases and V by 4 bases; bases with no gene match: 8. Germline V gene lookup returns CDR1 SGHDT and CDR2 YYEEEE. The CDR3 sequence is 16 residues long. The protocol was immunoSEQ multiplex PCR, while the TCRdb copy is restricted to in-frame clones and leaves out a portion. This table has roughly 450,000 clones, 75% to 95% appearing once. Sequencing was done on a sample of PBMCs. The V and J genes are TRBV5-6 and TRBJ2-1; 10 bases are a match to TRBD2. The sequence came from a man aged 40-50 years with head and neck cancer. The chain's CDR3 is CASSPDLAGVYNEQFF. The CDR3 bases are TGTGCCAGCAGCCCCGATCTAGCGGGGGTTTACAATGAGCAGTTCTTC.